Here is one TCR beta chain with its context. As yet, its antigen is unknown. This entry comes from a study of early stage breast cancer tumors. Findings and limits, study-wide: Enriched TCRB sequences shared across patients were mostly commonly generated sequences.

CDR1 is SGHTA and CDR2 is FQGNSA in the germline V gene. Trimming left V 5 bases short and J 8 bases short, with 15 bases between. This CDR3 spans 13 amino acids. TCRdb's copy holds only in-frame clones and misses some; the assay was immunoSEQ multiplex PCR. This table holds roughly 40,000 clones, around 69% found once. This TCR was recovered from a person between 45 and 65 years old with breast cancer. Material for sequencing was blood. This chain links TRBV7-2 with TRBJ1-2, with D possibly matching TRBD1 (5 bases). DNA of the CDR3: TGTGCCAGCAGCCTGGCCGGGGGAAGGGGCTACACCTTC. Protein sequence: CASSLAGGRGYTF.